This TCR beta chain was sequenced during a study of blood T cell repertoires in COVID-19 (dated by TCRdb to the early 2020s). For context, the study as a whole: Samples from collaborators originated in the United States, Italy and Spain and spanned both the acute and convalescent phases of COVID-19. The material from the prospective study consisted of cDNA or gDNA derived from T cells, B-cell-depleted T cells, or PBMCs. The dataset comprised deeply sampled blood TCRbeta repertoires from subjects exposed to, actively infected with, or recovered from COVID-19. The repertoires were released in a freely available public database meant as a resource for research on the immune response to SARS-CoV-2. Samples were obtained from the ongoing ImmuneRACE study (first 160 participants) and from 1,254 subjects provided by 6 global collaborators. Sample metadata almost always included a de-identified subject ID, COVID-19 status, age in years and sex. HLA class I and class II types, where available, came from metadata supplied by the sample provider rather than from assay-based typing.

TCRbeta CDR3 regions were amplified from genomic DNA using the immunoSEQ Assay, a bias-controlled multiplex PCR. As for the authors' bioinformatics: Nucleated cell counts per sample were estimated from amplification of reference gene primers within the assay. Sequence reads were collapsed and filtered to measure the absolute abundance of every unique TCRbeta CDR3 rearrangement. For each sample, productive Simpson clonality was calculated by taking the square root of Simpson's diversity index across productive rearrangements. TCRdb took over this immuneACCESS table, retaining in-frame rearrangements with V and J assigned. Such tables are incomplete; in checked studies, under half of the missing clones stem from an unresolved V gene, and the remainder is unexplained. D and trimming come from the DNA, and the V and J calls and clone size come from that table. The sample includes tens of thousands of clones, with about 81% observed a single time. 9% to 9.5% of the sample comes from the top ten.

Concerning this clone itself: Its antigen is currently not known. No clone much larger than this one lies a single base away; base qualities are absent.

Findings and caveats that apply to the study as a whole: Clinical and demographic metadata were provided uncurated, with the amount varying by source and participant.

Whole blood was collected in K2EDTA tubes by collaborating institutions according to the institutions' own protocols. For TCRbeta analysis, collaborators shipped samples in one of three forms: frozen whole blood, isolated PBMCs, or DNA extracted from either of those sample types. The germline V end is reduced by 3 bases and the J end by 3 bases; junction bases left unmatched: 4. The CDR3, cysteine through phenylalanine, is 14 amino acids long. Only CDR3 DNA remains: 42 bases, in frame from the first base. According to the germline V gene (reference sequence), CDR1 reads MNHEY and CDR2 reads SMNVEV. Specimen: peripheral blood. The source of this sequence is a human donor in a cohort sampled during active COVID-19. The chain uses TRBV27 and TRBJ1-2, and TRBD1 matches 7 of the central bases. Here the CDR3 is given as CASSLKGADYGYTF. The nucleotides read TGTGCCAGCAGTTTGAAGGGGGCGGACTATGGCTACACCTTC.